These T cell receptor beta chains were read from a single sample in a study of vaccination and CD4 T cells after COVID-19. These receptors have no identified antigens. TCRdb re-analysed the PCR reads in MiXCR, keeping a single row per CDR3 protein. The sample contains some 8,200 distinct CDR3 sequences, less than 60% of which appear only once. The specimen was CD4+ T cells from blood, cultured in vitro. Every receptor here comes from a human donor who had recovered from COVID-19. Both conserved end residues are trimmed from each CDR3. Clone size is not always given. Where it is, it says once, few, many or a class for expanded clones.

V gene | clone size | CDR3 protein
TRBV5-1 | . | ASRASYNSPLH
TRBV27 | . | ASSFAGTGGLETQY
TRBV20-1 | . | SARVAARDSEAF
TRBV4-1 | . | ASSQRPLKTQY
TRBV23-1 | few | ASSQMKGDSNQPQH
TRBV5-1 | few | ASRWTGAYEQY
TRBV2 | few | ASSGPLSKLSGETQY
TRBV7-8 | . | ASSSGGQETQY
TRBV12-3/TRBV12-4 | . | ASSFVESYGYT
TRBV6-1 | medium-sized | ASSDKGRGITEAF
TRBV10-3 | . | AISGRLAGDTDTQY
TRBV12-3/TRBV12-4 | . | ASSRGLAEPSTDTQY
TRBV2 | . | ASKFRRGDSNQPQH
TRBV6-1 | . | ASSARGQGAGNQPQH
TRBV30 | . | AWSAAGTGNYGYT
TRBV20-1 | . | SARDLGGNQPQH
TRBV7-9 | few | ASSSTDRVTGELF
TRBV6-1 | few | ASSKPGTAGYT